The 14 T cell receptor beta chains presented below share a single source sample, sequenced in a study of long-term antiretroviral therapy in people with HIV. Samples were assayed with immunoSEQ v3.0 at survey level. Sequencing was performed with immunoSEQ multiplex PCR; in TCRdb, only in-frame clones are kept and a portion is missing. Of more than 15,000 clones in the sample, more than 70% were seen once. Sequences were derived from unsorted PBMCs, sampled at the start of antiretroviral therapy, before treatment. The receptors shown here come from a woman in her forties with HIV.

This clone has a handful of counts. This rearrangement joins TRBV28 to TRBJ1-1; D possibly corresponds to TRBD1 (6 bases). CDR1 MDHEN and CDR2 SYDVKM come from the germline V gene. The CDR3 sequence is 15 residues long. Trimming took 7 bases from V and 1 from J, leaving 16 bases between them. The CDR3 spells CASTGTGRANTEAFF. In DNA, the CDR3 is TGTGCCAGCACCGGAACAGGGAGGGCGAACACTGAAGCTTTCTTT.

The chain carries TRBV4-1 and TRBJ2-2, with D possibly matching TRBD2 (6 bases). Germline assignment: CDR1 MGHRA and CDR2 YSYEKL. The CDR3 length is 13 residues. V dropped 3 bases and J dropped 7 bases, with 9 bases sitting between them. Here the CDR3 reads CASSQGLDGELFF. CDR3 coding DNA: TGCGCCAGCAGCCAGGGACTGGACGGGGAGCTGTTTTTT.

The V gene is TRBV27, the J gene TRBJ2-7; TRBD1 aligns across 8 bases. This CDR3 comprises 15 residues. Germline V gives CDR1 MNHEY, CDR2 SMNVEV (reference sequence). The trim removed 1 base at V and 4 bases at J, leaving 6 bases unmatched. CDR3 nucleotide sequence: TGTGCCAGCAGTTTATGGGGGACAGGAGAATACGAGCAGTACTTC. This encodes CASSLWGTGEYEQYF.

This clone is medium-sized in the sample. CDR3 coding DNA: TGTGCCAGCAGCTCCATCAGGGAGGGTCATGAAAAACTGTTTTTT. Residues: CASSSIREGHEKLFF. The chain links TRBV5-5 to TRBJ1-4, with TRBD1 as a possible D gene (5 bases). In germline, CDR1 is SGHKS, CDR2 YYEKEE (reference sequence). Trimming cost V 3 bases and J 6 bases, with 15 bases left between them. There are 15 residues in the CDR3.

The CDR3 sequence is CASSESRQPQHF. Here the CDR3 DNA reads TGTGCCAGCAGTGAAAGTCGTCAGCCCCAGCATTTT. The J gene is TRBJ1-5, the V gene TRBV6-1; D remains ambiguous. V dropped 2 bases and J dropped 6 bases, with 5 bases sitting between them. The CDR3 has 12 amino acids. Germline V gene lookup returns CDR1 MNHNS and CDR2 SASEGT.

The genes are TRBV7-2 and TRBJ2-3, with D possibly matching TRBD2 (5 bases). The CDR3 loop spans 15 amino acids. Trimming took off 2 bases at V and 2 bases at J, with 11 bases between the two ends. The V gene's germline CDR1 is SGHTA and CDR2 FQGNSA. Here the CDR3 DNA reads TGTGCCAGCAGCTTAATAGGACTTACCACAGATACGCAGTATTTT. This gives the protein CASSLIGLTTDTQYF.

The chain couples TRBV18 to TRBJ1-2; tentatively, D is TRBD1 (5 bases). The CDR3 sequence is 15 residues long. In germline, CDR1 is KGHSH, CDR2 LQKENI. The V and J ends lost 3 bases and 7 bases respectively, with 18 bases between them. CDR3 in amino acids: CASSPAVQGVAGYTF. CDR3 nucleotides: TGTGCCAGCTCACCGGCGGTTCAGGGAGTAGCTGGCTACACCTTC. The variable domain in full, with the rest retrieved from reference TRBV18 and TRBJ1-2, is NAGVMQNPRHLVRRRGQEARLRCSPMKGHSHVYWYRQLPEEGLKFMVYLQKENIIDESGMPKERFSAEFPKEGPSILRIQQVVRGDSAAYFCASSPAVQGVAGYTFGSGTRLTVV.

The chain carries TRBV19 and TRBJ1-1, with 8 bases identical to TRBD1. The CDR3 runs 16 residues. Germline V gene sequence: CDR1 LNHDA, CDR2 SQIVND (reference sequence). Trimming at V came to 3 bases and at J to 6 bases, leaving 12 bases not matched to a gene. Here the CDR3 reads CASSIAGQGMTPEAFF. The CDR3 DNA is TGTGCCAGTAGTATCGCCGGACAGGGTATGACCCCTGAAGCTTTCTTT.

V usage is TRBV5-5 and J usage is TRBJ1-3; D ambiguous. There are 17 residues in the CDR3. Germline assignment: CDR1 SGHKS and CDR2 YYEKEE (reference sequence). V lost 0 bases to trimming and J lost 4 bases, with 17 bases between them. The CDR3 DNA reads TGTGCCAGCAGCTTGGTTGGGTTGAGGCGGGGAGGAAACACCATATATTTT. Translating gives CASSLVGLRRGGNTIYF.

This clone was seen more than once but under ten times. The chain couples TRBV2 to TRBJ2-7; D uncertain. V was clipped by 3 bases and J by 2 bases, with 14 bases between them. Germline V gene sequence: CDR1 SNHLY, CDR2 FYNNEI. The CDR3 totals 15 residues. The CDR3 coding sequence is TGTGCCAGCAGTGATCTCCCGACCGACACCTACGAGCAGTACTTC. This sequence encodes CASSDLPTDTYEQYF.

This rearrangement joins TRBV5-1 to TRBJ1-1; possible D gene TRBD1, 5 bases. Trimming stripped 1 base from V and 6 bases from J, with 10 bases between. CDR1 is SGHRS, CDR2 YFSETQ, per germline. The CDR3 runs 13 residues. CDR3 region: CASSLFREAEAFF. The CDR3 DNA reads TGCGCCAGCAGCTTGTTCAGGGAAGCTGAAGCTTTCTTT.

V and J are TRBV7-6 and TRBJ2-7; D is perhaps TRBD1 or TRBD2 (6 bases each). Trimming shortened V by 6 bases and J by 2 bases, and 26 bases separated the two germline ends. Germline V gene lookup returns CDR1 SGHVS and CDR2 FNYEAQ. The CDR3 totals 18 residues. Here the CDR3 reads CASSPGVGVRGQAYEQYF. The CDR3 DNA reads as TGTGCCAGCAGTCCGGGGGTGGGGGTCCGGGGGCAAGCCTACGAGCAGTACTTC.

This chain connects TRBV6-5 to TRBJ2-7, with 12 bases aligning to TRBD2. The V gene's germline CDR1 is MNHEY and CDR2 SVGAGI. This CDR3 spans 16 amino acids. Trimming at V came to 0 bases and at J to 7 bases, leaving 7 bases not matched to a gene. The CDR3 spells CASSYSRTSGTREQYF. The CDR3 region has the DNA TGTGCCAGCAGTTACTCAAGGACTAGCGGGACGAGGGAGCAGTACTTC.

The chain employs TRBV19 and TRBJ1-1; D ambiguous. This CDR3 is built from 15 residues. The germline CDR1 and CDR2 sequences are LNHDA and SQIVND (reference sequence). V was cut by 1 base and J by 3 bases, with 12 bases left in between. The CDR3 region has the DNA TGTGCCAGTAGTATAGCACCTGACGGGGACACTGAAGCTTTCTTT. Amino acids: CASSIAPDGDTEAFF.